Detailed here is one T cell receptor beta chain. What it recognizes is unknown. Clinicians diagnosed using symptoms, serum thyroxine, TRAb, thyroid ultrasound and orbital computed tomography. As the template, RNA transcripts were used to amplify TCR beta CDR3 regions. In the first round, RT-PCR was carried out with HTBI primers, and a multiplex PCR formed the second round. Each CDR3 protein gets one entry after TCRdb re-called the multiplex PCR reads with MiXCR. The sample has 650,000 to 900,000 distinct CDR3 sequences, roughly two fifths seen once. This sample stems from a study of Graves' ophthalmopathy and Graves' hyperthyroidism. Findings and caveats of the study: For predicting ophthalmopathy progression, the model had 70.59% sensitivity and 72% to 75% specificity.

Material for sequencing was peripheral blood. The TCR comes from an adult man with Graves' ophthalmopathy.

CDR3 residues: CASKVAGAHEQYF. The DNA of the CDR3 is TGTGCCAGTAAGGTAGCGGGAGCCCACGAGCAGTACTTC. This rearrangement joins TRBV19 to TRBJ2-7, with 9 bases fitting TRBD2. The germline V gene encodes CDR1 LNHDA and CDR2 SQIVND (reference sequence). Trimming took 7 bases from V and 5 from J; bases not matched to a gene: 6. The CDR3 length is 13 residues.